This passage covers 8 T cell receptor beta chains from one sample sequenced in a study of blood T cell repertoires in COVID-19. Clones were read by immunoSEQ multiplex PCR, and TCRdb kept only the in-frame ones, dropping some. The sample consists of 350,000 to 400,000 clones, about 90% of them appearing once. Specimen: peripheral blood. These receptors were taken from a man younger than 30 with active or convalescent COVID-19.

The chain is built from TRBV13 and TRBJ1-2, with D unclear. Germline CDR1 PRHDT, CDR2 FYEKMQ (reference sequence). The CDR3 runs 14 residues. V dropped 0 bases and J dropped 5 bases, with 10 bases sitting between them. The CDR3: CASSLGSGGYGYTF. CDR3 in DNA: TGTGCCAGCAGCTTAGGATCCGGCGGGTATGGCTACACCTTC.

V and J are TRBV6-1 and TRBJ2-4, with D possibly matching TRBD2 (5 bases). The CDR3 is 15 amino acids. V was shortened by 1 base and J by 2 bases, with 9 bases between the two germline ends. Germline-derived CDR1 and CDR2 are MNHNS and SASEGT. CDR3 DNA sequence: TGTGCCAGCAGTGAAGGAAGCGGTACCAAAAACATTCAGTACTTC. Amino acid sequence: CASSEGSGTKNIQYF.

The chain employs TRBV30 and TRBJ1-1, with no clear D. V lost 4 bases and J lost 0, with 15 bases in between. The CDR3 totals 15 residues. CDR1 and CDR2 from the germline V gene are GTSNPN and SVGIG (reference sequence). CDR3 region: CAWNPPGRLNTEAFF. CDR3 DNA: TGTGCCTGGAACCCACCTGGGCGCTTGAACACTGAAGCTTTCTTT.

The genes are TRBV4-1 and TRBJ2-2; D gene uncertain. V lost 0 bases, J lost 8 bases, and 4 bases lay in between. In germline, CDR1 is MGHRA, CDR2 YSYEKL. The CDR3 spans 12 residues. CDR3 DNA: TGCGCCAGCAGCCAAGAGACAGGGGAGCTGTTTTTT. This encodes CASSQETGELFF.

V gene TRBV12-3 or TRBV12-4 combines with J gene TRBJ1-2; D ambiguous. Between the trimmed V and J ends, which lost 7 bases and 3 bases, there was a span of 12 bases. CDR3 length: 13 amino acids. The CDR3 loop is CASTSTEDYGYTF. In DNA, the CDR3 is TGTGCCAGCACTTCGACGGAGGACTATGGCTACACCTTC.

V is TRBV6-2 or TRBV6-3 and J is TRBJ2-1; D is possibly TRBD2 (5 bases). The length of the CDR3 is 16 residues. Trimming left V 6 bases short and J 0 bases short, with 15 bases between. Germline V gene lookup returns CDR1 MNHEY and CDR2 SVGEGT. CDR3 amino acids: CASSLTGESSYNEQFF. The CDR3 bases are TGTGCCAGCAGCTTAACCGGGGAAAGCTCCTACAATGAGCAGTTCTTC.

This chain joins TRBV5-1 and TRBJ1-1, with D tentatively TRBD1 (6 bases). This CDR3 has 15 residues. CDR1 is SGHRS, CDR2 YFSETQ, per germline. Between the trimmed V and J ends, which lost 0 bases and 4 bases, there was a span of 13 bases. The DNA of the CDR3 is TGCGCCAGCAGCTTGGAGACTGCGGGGGCCACTGAAGCTTTCTTT. It translates to CASSLETAGATEAFF.

This chain joins TRBV7-2 and TRBJ2-1; 10 nucleotides agree with TRBD2. The CDR3 has 15 residues. The germline CDR1 and CDR2 sequences are SGHTA and FQGNSA. The V segment lost 3 bases and the J segment 7 bases; nucleotides outside the gene matches: 6. The CDR3 sequence is CASSFALAGLNEQFF. CDR3 bases: TGTGCCAGCAGCTTCGCACTAGCGGGACTTAATGAGCAGTTCTTC.